Sequencing of this TCR beta chain was carried out in a study of T cell repertoires in cytomegalovirus infection. Whole-study context: Indications of both CMV infection and matching HLA type were provided by public TCR beta signatures.

General study findings and limits: Across the ex vivo response, the dominant clonotypes were HLA-C-restricted CMV-specific TCR beta clonotypes. Summed public TCR beta family frequency identified CMV carriers bearing the relevant HLA.

The CDR3 length is 16 residues. J was trimmed by 6 bases and V by 1 base; bases with no gene match: 4. Germline V gene data show CDR1 as SGHTA and CDR2 as FQGNSA. TCRdb re-derived calls from the reads in MiXCR, one entry per CDR3 protein. Altogether around 120,000 distinct CDR3 sequences are present, under 30% being singletons, with the ten largest covering around 32%. The table lists this clonotype with many counts. The antigen is not known. Sequencing was done on a sample of PBMCs, sequenced either directly or after in vitro stimulation (not recorded which). This sequence was found in a human donor in good health (CMV status not recorded). Some clones in this sample may be carry-over from other donors' samples. This chain uses TRBV7-2 with TRBJ2-2; 11 nucleotides line up with TRBD2. In DNA form, the CDR3 reads TGTGCCAGCAGCTTAGAACTAGCGGGAGCGGCCGGGGAGCTGTTTTTT. Its translation: CASSLELAGAAGELFF.